This entry lists 30 T cell receptor beta chains sequenced from one sample in a study of T cell responses to AZD1222 COVID-19 vaccine. Some clones are missing from TCRdb's copy, which holds only in-frame ones; the method was immunoSEQ multiplex PCR. The sample carries around 170,000 clones, approximately 91% recorded once. The source material was peripheral blood, sampled on day 0 of AZD1222 vaccination. The receptors here all came from an adult in good health.

This chain uses TRBV28 with TRBJ2-7; 8 bases map to TRBD2. This CDR3 is 13 amino acids long. The germline CDR1 and CDR2 sequences are MDHEN and SYDVKM. The trim removed 9 bases at V and 1 base at J, leaving 5 bases unmatched. The CDR3 protein is CASGPSGSYEQYF. In nucleotides, the CDR3 is TGTGCCAGTGGTCCTAGCGGGTCCTACGAGCAGTACTTC.

This sequence joins TRBV5-4 and TRBJ1-1, with 12 bases fitting TRBD1. Unmatched junction bases numbered 12, after V lost 4 bases and J lost 5 bases. This CDR3 has 17 residues. Per the germline V gene, CDR1 is SGHNT and CDR2 is YYREEE (reference sequence). The CDR3 DNA sequence: TGTGCCAGCAGCCGACAGGGACAGGGGGCGCCTTGGACTGAAGCTTTCTTT. This translates into CASSRQGQGAPWTEAFF.

The rearrangement uses TRBV5-1 and TRBJ1-4; 10 positions match TRBD1. CDR1 and CDR2 from the germline V gene are SGHRS and YFSETQ. J gave up 3 bases and V 3 bases, and 5 bases lay outside the gene matches. The CDR3 is made up of 16 amino acids. The CDR3 DNA follows: TGCGCCAGCAGCTATCGACAGGGGGCGGCTAATGAAAAACTGTTTTTT. Translated: CASSYRQGAANEKLFF.

In DNA, the CDR3 is TGTGCCAGCAGTTTCGACCGACAGGGAAACACTGAAGCTTTCTTT. It encodes CASSFDRQGNTEAFF. V is TRBV28 and J is TRBJ1-1; TRBD1 matches at 7 bases. There are 15 residues in the CDR3. Germline trimming cut 3 bases from V and 2 bases from J; bases unmatched to any gene: 6. Germline lookup yields CDR1 MDHEN and CDR2 SYDVKM.

The V and J genes are TRBV5-1 and TRBJ2-2; 9 bases align to TRBD1. CDR1 SGHRS and CDR2 YFSETQ come from the germline V gene. This CDR3 spans 15 amino acids. V lost 4 bases, J lost 3 bases, and 4 bases stayed unmatched. CDR3 in DNA: TGCGCCAGCAGCCATGGGGACAGGGACACCGGGGAGCTGTTTTTT. Amino acid sequence: CASSHGDRDTGELFF.

V is TRBV27 and J is TRBJ2-6; D might be TRBD2 (5 bases). Germline CDR1 reads MNHEY; CDR2 reads SMNVEV (reference sequence). V dropped 0 bases and J dropped 0 bases, with 12 bases sitting between them. The CDR3 runs to 18 residues. The CDR3 protein is CASSLSSGFVSGANVLTF. CDR3 in DNA: TGTGCCAGCAGTTTATCGTCGGGGTTTGTCTCTGGGGCCAACGTCCTGACTTTC.

This sequence joins TRBV2 and TRBJ1-2, with 9 bases fitting TRBD1. Germline lookup yields CDR1 SNHLY and CDR2 FYNNEI. This CDR3 region has 14 residues. Trimming cost V 3 bases and J 4 bases; bases outside gene matches: 3. The DNA for the CDR3 is TGTGCCAGCAGTGAGACAGGGGGGTTCTATGGCTACACCTTC. Amino acids: CASSETGGFYGYTF.

This clone was found once. The CDR3 region is CASSVGTNQPQHF. In nucleotides, the CDR3 is TGTGCCAGCAGCGTCGGGACGAATCAGCCCCAGCATTTT. This chain connects TRBV6-5 to TRBJ1-5; D is perhaps TRBD1 (5 bases). CDR3 length: 13 residues. Germline CDR1 is MNHEY and CDR2 is SVGAGI. Trimming removed 6 bases at V and 4 bases at J, with 10 bases between.

The genes are TRBV19 and TRBJ1-1, with D tentatively TRBD1 (6 bases). Trimming stripped 5 bases from V and 7 bases from J, with 11 bases between. Germline CDR1 is LNHDA and CDR2 is SQIVND (reference sequence). There are 12 residues in the CDR3. CDR3 protein: CASSVLTGEAFF. As DNA, the CDR3 is TGTGCCAGTAGTGTACTGACAGGTGAAGCTTTCTTT. Full variable domain (missing parts from reference TRBV19 and TRBJ1-1): DGGITQSPKYLFRKEGQNVTLSCEQNLNHDAMYWYRQDPGQGLRLIYYSQIVNDFQKGDIAEGYSVSREKKESFPLTVTSAQKNPTAFYLCASSVLTGEAFFGQGTRLTVV.

The chain employs TRBV10-3 and TRBJ1-1; D is perhaps TRBD1 (5 bases). Trimming pared 10 bases from V and 0 bases from J, leaving 6 bases between. This CDR3 has 11 residues. Germline loops: CDR1 ENHRY, CDR2 SYGVKD. This CDR3 is CATGMNTEAFF. DNA for the CDR3: TGTGCCACAGGGATGAACACTGAAGCTTTCTTT.

The gene calls are TRBV2 and TRBJ2-4, with D possibly matching TRBD1 (6 bases). Per germline, CDR1 SNHLY and CDR2 FYNNEI. The CDR3 spans 13 residues. Deletions cut 2 bases from V and 6 bases from J, with 8 bases between. In DNA, the CDR3 is TGTGCCAGCAGTGAACAGGGGCTAAACATTCAGTACTTC. Translated: CASSEQGLNIQYF.

The rearrangement uses TRBV28 and TRBJ2-7, with TRBD1 identical over 9 bases. Germline loops: CDR1 MDHEN, CDR2 SYDVKM. The CDR3 runs to 15 residues. The V segment lost 2 bases and the J segment 3 bases; nucleotides outside the gene matches: 5. The CDR3 region has the DNA TGTGCCAGCAGTTTAGGGGACAGGGCGATCTACGAGCAGTACTTC. This translates into CASSLGDRAIYEQYF. The full variable domain, rest sourced from reference TRBV28 and TRBJ2-7, is DVKVTQSSRYLVKRTGEKVFLECVQDMDHENMFWYRQDPGLGLRLIYFSYDVKMKEKGDIPEGYSVSREKKERFSLILESASTNQTSMYLCASSLGDRAIYEQYFGPGTRLTVT.

The J gene is TRBJ2-5, the V gene TRBV2; TRBD1 aligns across 11 bases. CDR1 is SNHLY and CDR2 is FYNNEI in the germline V gene. The CDR3 has 15 residues. Germline trimming cut 7 bases from V and 5 bases from J; bases unmatched to any gene: 9. The CDR3 DNA reads TGTGCCAGCAAACCGGACAGGGGGCCGGACGAGACCCAGTACTTC. It specifies CASKPDRGPDETQYF.

The V call is TRBV9, the J call TRBJ2-1; TRBD2 is a possible D gene (5 bases). Per germline, CDR1 SGDLS and CDR2 YYNGEE. CDR3 length: 15 residues. V gave up 3 bases and J gave up 6 bases, with 16 bases separating them. The CDR3 bases are TGTGCCAGCAGCGCTACTAGTGGTCCTTCCAATGAGCAGTTCTTC. It is translated as CASSATSGPSNEQFF.

V is TRBV9 and J is TRBJ2-1, with D maybe TRBD1 (5 bases). The CDR3 consists of 13 residues. The ends were cut back, 4 bases at V and 7 bases at J, with 12 bases in the middle. CDR1 and CDR2 (germline): SGDLS, YYNGEE. The CDR3 region is CASSFAGYNEQFF. Here the CDR3 DNA reads TGTGCCAGCAGCTTCGCAGGGTATAATGAGCAGTTCTTC.

V and J are TRBV28 and TRBJ2-3; TRBD1 or TRBD2 may be the D gene (5 bases each). The CDR3 has 14 amino acids. Per germline, CDR1 MDHEN and CDR2 SYDVKM. V was pared by 5 bases and J by 4 bases, with 13 bases between. Here the CDR3 DNA reads TGTGCCAGCAGTGGGGGAAGGGGTTCAGATACGCAGTATTTT. It codes for CASSGGRGSDTQYF. Full variable domain (outside the CDR3, taken from reference TRBV28 and TRBJ2-3): DVKVTQSSRYLVKRTGEKVFLECVQDMDHENMFWYRQDPGLGLRLIYFSYDVKMKEKGDIPEGYSVSREKKERFSLILESASTNQTSMYLCASSGGRGSDTQYFGPGTRLTVL.

V usage is TRBV19 and J usage is TRBJ1-1, with D unclear. V was shortened by 7 bases and J by 8 bases, with 20 bases between the two germline ends. CDR3 length: 14 amino acids. Germline assignment: CDR1 LNHDA and CDR2 SQIVND (reference sequence). The CDR3 coding sequence is TGTGCCAGTAAAATCCGGGCTCAATTTGTAGAAGCTTTCTTT. Translating gives CASKIRAQFVEAFF.

J is TRBJ2-3 and V is TRBV2, with a tentative D call TRBD1 (6 bases). V lost 7 bases and J lost 0, with 8 bases in between. The germline gives CDR1 SNHLY, CDR2 FYNNEI. CDR3 length: 13 amino acids. CDR3 region: CASTGVSTDTQYF. DNA of the CDR3: TGTGCCAGCACAGGGGTGAGCACAGATACGCAGTATTTT.

This rearrangement joins TRBV11-2 to TRBJ2-7; D may be TRBD1 (6 bases). Germline-derived CDR1 and CDR2 are SGHAT and FQNNGV. V was cut by 4 bases and J by 3 bases, with 10 bases left in between. The CDR3 runs to 13 residues. CDR3 in amino acids: CASSYRESYEQYF. The CDR3 nucleotides read TGTGCCAGCAGCTACAGGGAGAGCTACGAGCAGTACTTC.

V usage is TRBV19 and J usage is TRBJ2-5, with D possibly called TRBD1 or TRBD2 (5 bases each). The CDR3 runs to 12 residues. Per germline, CDR1 LNHDA and CDR2 SQIVND (reference sequence). The V and J ends lost 3 bases and 5 bases respectively, with 7 bases between them. The CDR3 is CASSIREETQYF. CDR3 bases: TGTGCCAGTAGTATCAGGGAGGAGACCCAGTACTTC. Complete variable domain (other parts from reference TRBV19 and TRBJ2-5): DGGITQSPKYLFRKEGQNVTLSCEQNLNHDAMYWYRQDPGQGLRLIYYSQIVNDFQKGDIAEGYSVSREKKESFPLTVTSAQKNPTAFYLCASSIREETQYFGPGTRLLVL.

The rearrangement links TRBV10-1 to TRBJ2-7, with TRBD2 matching 7 bases. The germline CDR1 and CDR2 sequences are WNHNN and SYGVQD (reference sequence). The junction had 10 bases not matched to a gene; V was cut back by 3 bases and J by 2 bases. The CDR3 has 16 residues. The CDR3 bases are TGCGCCAGCAGTGACCTAGCGGAAGCAAAGGCCTACGAGCAGTACTTC. Residues: CASSDLAEAKAYEQYF.

This clone was detected a few times. This chain links TRBV11-2 with TRBJ2-2; 9 bases align to TRBD1. In germline, CDR1 is SGHAT, CDR2 FQNNGV. Trimming cost V 3 bases and J 4 bases; bases outside gene matches: 3. This CDR3 is built from 15 residues. CDR3 bases: TGTGCCAGCAGCTTCGGACAGGGGACCACCGGGGAGCTGTTTTTT. Translation: CASSFGQGTTGELFF.

The gene calls are TRBV9 and TRBJ1-2, with a tentative D call TRBD1 (5 bases). CDR3 size: 16 residues. Trimming stripped 4 bases from V and 3 bases from J, with 19 bases between. Germline-derived CDR1 and CDR2 are SGDLS and YYNGEE. The CDR3 DNA reads TGTGCCAGCAGCTCCCGGGCCGGGACCGGCGACTATGGCTACACCTTC. Protein sequence: CASSSRAGTGDYGYTF. The variable domain in full, completed from reference TRBV9 and TRBJ1-2, reads DSGVTQTPKHLITATGQRVTLRCSPRSGDLSVYWYQQSLDQGLQFLIQYYNGEERAKGNILERFSAQQFPDLHSELNLSSLELGDSALYFCASSSRAGTGDYGYTFGSGTRLTVV.

The chain combines TRBV18 with TRBJ1-6; 9 bases align to TRBD1. With V trimmed by 6 bases and J by 10 bases, 4 bases remained unmatched. The length of the CDR3 is 13 residues. CDR1 is KGHSH and CDR2 is LQKENI in the germline V gene. This CDR3 is CASSRTGESPLHF. In nucleotides, the CDR3 is TGTGCCAGCTCCCGGACAGGGGAATCACCCCTCCACTTT.

V is TRBV6-5 and J is TRBJ2-4, with 7 bases fitting TRBD1. Unmatched junction bases numbered 6, after V lost 4 bases and J lost 0 bases. Germline V CDR1 and CDR2: MNHEY, SVGAGI. The CDR3 is 16 amino acids. The chain's CDR3 is CASSSDRTLAKNIQYF. CDR3 coding DNA: TGTGCCAGCAGTTCGGACAGGACCCTAGCCAAAAACATTCAGTACTTC.

This clone was seen more than once but under ten times. The V and J genes are TRBV11-2 and TRBJ1-1, with D hard to call. Trimming cost V 1 base and J 1 base, with 7 bases left between them. Per the germline V gene, CDR1 is SGHAT and CDR2 is FQNNGV. The CDR3 is made up of 14 amino acids. Here the CDR3 reads CASSLVRGNTEAFF. In DNA, the CDR3 is TGTGCCAGCAGCTTAGTTCGCGGGAACACTGAAGCTTTCTTT.

This sequence joins TRBV7-3 and TRBJ2-1; the D gene is possibly TRBD2 (5 bases). This CDR3 has 14 residues. Per germline, CDR1 SGHTA and CDR2 FQGTGA. Trimming shortened V by 0 bases and J by 5 bases, and 8 bases separated the two germline ends. CDR3 nucleotides: TGTGCCAGCAGCTTAACGGGAGCCAACAATGAGCAGTTCTTC. It is translated as CASSLTGANNEQFF.

The chain links TRBV2 to TRBJ2-3, with 10 bases lining up with TRBD2. The CDR3 has 16 residues. CDR1 and CDR2 (germline): SNHLY, FYNNEI. Trimming at V came to 6 bases and at J to 1 base, leaving 7 bases not matched to a gene. CDR3 DNA: TGTGCCAGCAGCGCGATAGGGACTAGCGGCACAGATACGCAGTATTTT. As protein: CASSAIGTSGTDTQYF. The whole variable domain, remainder taken from reference TRBV2 and TRBJ2-3, is EPEVTQTPSHQVTQMGQEVILRCVPISNHLYFYWYRQILGQKVEFLVSFYNNEISEKSEIFDDQFSVERPDGSNFTLKIRSTKLEDSAMYFCASSAIGTSGTDTQYFGPGTRLTVL.

This clone was seen only once. This rearrangement joins TRBV7-3 to TRBJ2-7, with TRBD2 identical over 8 bases. The CDR3 loop spans 15 amino acids. V shed 6 bases, J shed 2 bases, and the junction held 9 bases outside the gene matches. The germline CDR1 and CDR2 sequences are SGHTA and FQGTGA. The CDR3 here is CASSLMAGGAYEQYF. CDR3 DNA sequence: TGTGCCAGCAGTCTGATGGCGGGGGGAGCCTACGAGCAGTACTTC.

The chain couples TRBV5-5 to TRBJ2-1, with unresolved D. Germline V lookup: CDR1 SGHKS, CDR2 YYEKEE (reference sequence). V was pared by 0 bases and J by 8 bases, with 6 bases between. The CDR3 contains 12 residues. This CDR3 is CASSLDSHEQFF. In DNA form, the CDR3 reads TGTGCCAGCAGCTTGGACAGTCATGAGCAGTTCTTC.